This is a list of T cell receptor beta chains from one sample in a study of Ad26.COV2.S vaccination and SARS-CoV-2 variants. Assay used: immunoSEQ multiplex PCR; TCRdb lists only in-frame clones, some missing. This sample has about 680,000 clones, with 89% found just once. Sequencing used peripheral blood, obtained in a trial of Ad26.COV2.S vaccine versus placebo. These receptors were taken from a person between 18 and 60 years old who received the Ad26.COV2.S COVID-19 vaccine or a placebo. Both conserved end residues are part of each CDR3. A D gene is named only where the DNA matches it firmly. A row's size may be missing; if present it is once, few, many or a size class.

cdr3_aa: CASSPSGTPLGSPLHF; cdr3_nt: TGTGCCAGCTCACCGTCCGGGACACCCCTTGGTTCACCCCTCCACTTT; d_call: NA; j_call: TRBJ1-6; clone_size: NA; v_call: TRBV18
cdr3_aa: CASSPMGETQYF; cdr3_nt: TGTGCCAGCTCACCAATGGGGGAGACCCAGTACTTC; d_call: NA; j_call: TRBJ2-5; clone_size: few; v_call: TRBV18
cdr3_aa: CASSPDNYGYTF; cdr3_nt: TGCGCCAGCAGCCCCGACAATTATGGCTACACCTTC; d_call: NA; j_call: TRBJ1-2; clone_size: NA; v_call: TRBV5-1
cdr3_aa: CASSLDSGSMSLNGDTQYF; cdr3_nt: TGTGCCAGCAGCTTGGATAGCGGGAGTATGAGTCTAAATGGAGATACGCAGTATTTT; d_call: TRBD2; j_call: TRBJ2-3; clone_size: once; v_call: TRBV7-6
cdr3_aa: CASKRENSPLHF; cdr3_nt: TGTGCCAGCAAGAGGGAGAATTCACCCCTCCACTTT; d_call: NA; j_call: TRBJ1-6; clone_size: NA; v_call: TRBV2
cdr3_aa: CASSTRAFSGNTIYF; cdr3_nt: TGTGCCAGCAGCACCAGAGCCTTCTCTGGAAACACCATATATTTT; d_call: NA; j_call: TRBJ1-3; clone_size: NA; v_call: TRBV7-9
cdr3_aa: CASSSSVGRGGDYEQYF; cdr3_nt: TGTGCCAGCTCTTCCTCCGTGGGACGGGGGGGAGACTACGAGCAGTACTTC; d_call: TRBD2; j_call: TRBJ2-7; clone_size: NA; v_call: TRBV18
cdr3_aa: CASSVVKGFEAFF; cdr3_nt: TGTGCCAGTAGTGTCGTAAAAGGGTTTGAAGCTTTCTTT; d_call: NA; j_call: TRBJ1-1; clone_size: NA; v_call: TRBV19
cdr3_aa: CASWGLAGREQFF; cdr3_nt: TGCGCCAGCTGGGGACTAGCGGGGCGGGAGCAGTTCTTC; d_call: TRBD2; j_call: TRBJ2-1; clone_size: NA; v_call: TRBV5-1
cdr3_aa: CASSPRRTYNSPLHF; cdr3_nt: TGTGCCAGTAGTCCCCGCCGGACTTATAATTCACCCCTCCACTTT; d_call: NA; j_call: TRBJ1-6; clone_size: once; v_call: TRBV19
cdr3_aa: CASSPAGTQYF; cdr3_nt: TGTGCCAGCAGCCCGGCGGGGACCCAGTACTTC; d_call: NA; j_call: TRBJ2-5; clone_size: NA; v_call: TRBV7-8
cdr3_aa: CASSDGGANTEAFF; cdr3_nt: TGTGCCAGCAGTGATGGGGGGGCGAACACTGAAGCTTTCTTT; d_call: NA; j_call: TRBJ1-1; clone_size: NA; v_call: TRBV6-1
cdr3_aa: CASSLAGGGMNTEAFF; cdr3_nt: TGTGCCAGCAGCTTGGCCGGAGGCGGCATGAACACTGAAGCTTTCTTT; d_call: NA; j_call: TRBJ1-1; clone_size: NA; v_call: TRBV5-6
cdr3_aa: CASSPGVGYDEQFF; cdr3_nt: TGTGCCAGCAGCCCGGGGGTTGGATACGATGAGCAGTTCTTC; d_call: NA; j_call: TRBJ2-1; clone_size: NA; v_call: TRBV6-5
cdr3_aa: CASSPRLAPYEQYF; cdr3_nt: TGTGCCAGCAGCCCTCGACTAGCGCCCTACGAGCAGTACTTC; d_call: TRBD2; j_call: TRBJ2-7; clone_size: NA; v_call: TRBV7-2
cdr3_aa: CASSIGGNLDTEAFF; cdr3_nt: TGTGCCAGTAGTATAGGAGGGAACCTGGACACTGAAGCTTTCTTT; d_call: NA; j_call: TRBJ1-1; clone_size: NA; v_call: TRBV19
cdr3_aa: CASSYKRAQYGNTIYF; cdr3_nt: TGTGCCAGCAGTTACAAGCGAGCCCAGTATGGAAACACCATATATTTT; d_call: NA; j_call: TRBJ1-3; clone_size: NA; v_call: TRBV6-5